The sequence of this T cell receptor (beta chain) was determined in a study of sequential checkpoint blockade in melanoma. Study overall: Randomization was 1:1 between first-line nivolumab→ipilimumab and ipilimumab→nivolumab. After both sequences, patients received maintenance nivolumab. TCRbeta immunosequencing was performed on DNA from roughly 90 pretreatment melanoma tumor samples.

This clone has at least ten counts. Germline values: CDR1 MNHGY, CDR2 SAAAGT. This CDR3 spans 19 amino acids. Trimming stripped 0 bases from V and 1 base from J, with 20 bases between. The repertoire was sequenced with immunoSEQ multiplex PCR; TCRdb's copy has only in-frame clones and lacks some. The sample contains 10,000 to 15,000 clones, about 28% of which appear only once. Treatment given: randomized to nivolumab then ipilimumab (arm A) or the reverse (arm B). The material sequenced was tumor tissue (inferred from file names), taken from a patient given nivolumab and ipilimumab in sequence. The rearrangement uses TRBV6-8 and TRBJ2-3; a possible D gene is TRBD2 (5 bases). This receptor was obtained from a human donor with melanoma. The CDR3 DNA follows: TGTGCCAGCAGTTACTCGGCTAGCATCATAGGTCCAGGCACAGATACGCAGTATTTT. It specifies CASSYSASIIGPGTDTQYF.